This T cell receptor beta chain stems from a study of CD8 T cells in ankylosing spondylitis. Notes on the study in general: Apparently characteristic of ankylosing spondylitis blood was a TCR beta motif (roughly eight highly homologous variants). Previously reported in reactive arthritis synovial fluid and blood were some of the motif variants. Disease-linked clones were found to be CD8+ and relatively rare in peripheral blood. Disease-associated clones were reportedly significantly overrepresented in matched ankylosing spondylitis synovial fluid.

This clonotype occurred a few times. Its antigen is unidentified. MiXCR, run by TCRdb on the 5' RACE reads, gives a single entry per CDR3 protein. The table includes 400,000 or so distinct CDR3 sequences, 25% to 30% detected once. V lost 5 bases and J lost 2; bases outside the gene matches: 2. Germline V gene data show CDR1 as SGHKS and CDR2 as YYEKEE (reference sequence). CDR3 length: 13 residues. The chain recombines TRBV5-5 with TRBJ2-3; TRBD2 aligns across 7 bases. The sequence derives from a male donor with ankylosing spondylitis. Material for sequencing was blood, either unsorted or a sorted T cell fraction (not recorded which). The CDR3 region is CASRAGATDTQYF. CDR3 nucleotides: TGTGCCAGCAGGGCGGGAGCCACAGATACGCAGTATTTT.